Sequencing of this T cell receptor beta chain was carried out in a study of Graves' ophthalmopathy and Graves' hyperthyroidism (dated by TCRdb to between 2017 and 2018). Turning to the overall study: Peripheral blood samples were taken at the time of initial diagnosis, before any treatment was given. To tell Graves' ophthalmopathy apart from Graves' hyperthyroidism, and to predict which patients would progress to ophthalmopathy, the study relied on TCR beta repertoire signatures. In total, 135 blood samples were TCR-sequenced: some 40 ophthalmopathy, about 75 hyperthyroidism and roughly 17 hyperthyroidism-to-ophthalmopathy patients. A discovery set of 100 patients (43 ophthalmopathy, approximately 58 stable hyperthyroidism) was enrolled to explore V-J signatures distinguishing ophthalmopathy from hyperthyroidism. The independent validation cohort included under 20 hyperthyroidism patients plus 17 patients who later progressed from hyperthyroidism to ophthalmopathy. T-cell repertoires of thyroid tissue and blood were compared in over 5 hyperthyroidism patients. Once sampling was done, hyperthyroidism patients were given methimazole at a starting dose of 30 mg daily, while ophthalmopathy patients were given high-dose intravenous methylprednisolone. The roughly 94 discovery patients were randomly divided into training and test sets at a 7:3 ratio.

This clonotype was counted ten times or more. There is no known antigen for this receptor. Base qualities were left out, and no much larger clone turns up one base away. Paper-wide results and their limitations: Ophthalmopathy was separated from stable hyperthyroidism by the 13-signature model with more than 85% sensitivity and 81% to 83% specificity in cross-validation and with 80%/75% in the test set. Among expanded thyroid clonotypes with frequency above 0.001, most also showed up in blood, which suggests that blood repertoires may reflect the thyroid immune response. No statistical method was used to predetermine the sample size, and group allocation was not hidden from the investigators. In validation, the model predicted ophthalmopathy progression with about 71% sensitivity and 72.22% specificity; 12 predicted patients were CT-confirmed with GO in a median of approximately six months.

Hyperthyroidism was considered stable if no progression to ophthalmopathy occurred within 18 months of follow-up. Hyperthyroidism patients were newly diagnosed, were aged 18 to 65 years, and had a disease duration under 2 months. Patients with other autoimmune diseases, uncontrolled infections, pregnancy or lactation were excluded from the study. Clinical symptoms, serum thyroxine, TRAb, thyroid ultrasound and orbital computed tomography were used for diagnosis. PBMCs were isolated from about 9.2 ml of fresh peripheral blood by Ficoll-Paque density gradient centrifugation. Trizol reagent was used to extract the total RNA, and its quality was then checked on an Agilent 2100 Bioanalyzer. For repertoire sequencing, TCR beta CDR3 regions were amplified from RNA transcripts. The first round of RT-PCR was done with HTBI primers and the Qiagen OneStep RT-PCR kit, and was followed by a second round of multiplex PCR, then size selection and purification. The libraries underwent paired-end sequencing with 100 bp reads on an Illumina HiSeq2000. The study's processing was this. SOAPnuke was used to process the reads, removing any read that contained adapters or uncalled bases, had a mean Phred below 15, or lacked an exact match to the constant primer or identifier. COPE v1.2.5 was used to merge the high-quality paired reads. Each unique nucleotide sequence was defined as a clonotype, and clonotypes were aligned to IMGT TRB V, D and J references with MiTCR v1.1. Only V-J combinations with frequency above 0.0001 were analysed, covering 99.2% of repertoires. For each V-J combination, a TCR clonal expansion and chaos score was defined as F50 clonal expansion divided by the chaos observed in the TCRdist matrix. Features were reduced by Welch's t-statistics and random forest to around 14 V-J combinations, which fed a naive Bayes classifier. The Morisita-Horn index was used to measure how similar the thyroid and blood repertoires were. The raw public reads went through TCRdb reprocessing: fastp at Q25, MiXCR clone calling, in-frame beta chains kept. Entries that share a CDR3 protein sequence are merged under the most common genes and DNA. TCRdb's processing, not the authors' own work, is the source of the V and J calls. The sample contains about 620,000 distinct CDR3 sequences, 20% to 25% of them found a single time. The ten largest clones take up 7.1% of the sample.

The CDR3 starts with the cysteine, ends with the phenylalanine, and has 12 residues. Only the CDR3 part of the read is kept: 36 bases, read in frame from the first base. The V and J ends are trimmed by 4 bases and 5 bases, leaving 9 bases between them. Recombination connected TRBV12-3 or TRBV12-4 to TRBJ2-7, with the identity of the D gene unclear. Material for sequencing was peripheral blood. This TCR was sampled from a woman between 18 and 29 years old with stable Graves' hyperthyroidism. Some clones in this sample may be carry-over from other donors' samples. Donor details come from another sample of the same person, matched by shared clones. Here the CDR3 is given as CASSWVSHEQYF. At the DNA level, the sequence is TGTGCCAGCAGTTGGGTGTCCCACGAGCAGTACTTC.